This entry features one T cell receptor beta chain sequence. This sample was included in a study of shared clonotypes between healthy human individuals. Here immunoSEQ multiplex PCR was the method, and the copy in TCRdb shows in-frame clones only, minus some. The sample has about 2 million clones, about 95% seen once. CD45RO-negative cells were positively selected for CCR7, leaving out terminally differentiated effector memory CD45RA+ cells. The sample comprised naive CD8+ T cells sorted from blood. The receptor's source is a man younger than 35 in good health.

CDR3 amino acids: CASSPRDSLYGYTF. The CDR3 DNA is TGTGCCAGCAGTCCCCGGGACAGCCTCTATGGCTACACCTTC. The chain carries TRBV28 and TRBJ1-2; 7 bases match TRBD1. V shed 5 bases and J 4 bases; nucleotides not matched to a gene: 7. CDR3 length: 14 residues. From germline, CDR1 is MDHEN and CDR2 SYDVKM.